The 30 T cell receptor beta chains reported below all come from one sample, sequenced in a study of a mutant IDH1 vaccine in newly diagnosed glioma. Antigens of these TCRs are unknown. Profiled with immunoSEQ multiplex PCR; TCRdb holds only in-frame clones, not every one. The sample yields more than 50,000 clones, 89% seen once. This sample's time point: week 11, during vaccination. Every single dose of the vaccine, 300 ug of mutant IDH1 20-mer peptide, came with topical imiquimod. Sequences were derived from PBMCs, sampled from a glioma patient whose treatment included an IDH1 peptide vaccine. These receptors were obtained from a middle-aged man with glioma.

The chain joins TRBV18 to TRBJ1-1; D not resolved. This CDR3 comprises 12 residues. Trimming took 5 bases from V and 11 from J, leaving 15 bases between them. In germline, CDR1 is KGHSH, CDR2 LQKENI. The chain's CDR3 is CASSSKHIVAFF. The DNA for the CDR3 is TGTGCCAGCTCATCAAAACACATCGTGGCTTTCTTT.

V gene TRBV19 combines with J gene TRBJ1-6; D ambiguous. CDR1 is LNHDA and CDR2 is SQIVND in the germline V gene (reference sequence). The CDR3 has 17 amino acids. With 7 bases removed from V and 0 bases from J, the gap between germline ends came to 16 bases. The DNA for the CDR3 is TGTGCCAGTACGGCTGGAGGGTTCGGCTCCTATAATTCACCCCTCCACTTT. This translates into CASTAGGFGSYNSPLHF.

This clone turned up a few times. The CDR3 here is CASSDWNQPQHF. CDR3 DNA sequence: TGTGCCAGCAGTGACTGGAATCAGCCCCAGCATTTT. The chain uses TRBV6-1 and TRBJ1-5; D is undetermined. This CDR3 is 12 amino acids long. Germline values: CDR1 MNHNS, CDR2 SASEGT. The V end was cut by 3 bases, the J end by 4 bases, with 4 bases between.

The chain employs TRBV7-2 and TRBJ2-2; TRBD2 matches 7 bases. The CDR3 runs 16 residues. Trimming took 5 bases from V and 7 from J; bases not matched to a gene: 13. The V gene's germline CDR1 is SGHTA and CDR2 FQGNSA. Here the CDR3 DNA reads TGTGCCAGCAGCGGGGGGGGAGTTTCCCGCATCGGGGAGCTGTTTTTT. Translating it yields CASSGGGVSRIGELFF. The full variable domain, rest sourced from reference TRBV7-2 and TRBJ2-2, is GAGVSQSPSNKVTEKGKDVELRCDPISGHTALYWYRQSLGQGLEFLIYFQGNSAPDKSGLPSDRFSAERTGGSVSTLTIQRTQQEDSAVYLCASSGGGVSRIGELFFGEGSRLTVL.

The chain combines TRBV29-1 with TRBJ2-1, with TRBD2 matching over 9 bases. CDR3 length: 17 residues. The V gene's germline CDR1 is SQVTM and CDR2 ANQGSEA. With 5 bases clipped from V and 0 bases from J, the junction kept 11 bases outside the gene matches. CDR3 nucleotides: TGCAGCGTTCCAGCGGGGGGCTTAATTAGCTCCTACAATGAGCAGTTCTTC. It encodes CSVPAGGLISSYNEQFF.

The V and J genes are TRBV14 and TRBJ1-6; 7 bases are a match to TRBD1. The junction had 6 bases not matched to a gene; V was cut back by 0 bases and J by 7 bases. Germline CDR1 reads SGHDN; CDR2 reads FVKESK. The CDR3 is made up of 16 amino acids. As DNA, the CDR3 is TGTGCCAGCAGCCAAGACAAGAGGGGGCCCAATTCACCCCTCCACTTT. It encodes CASSQDKRGPNSPLHF.

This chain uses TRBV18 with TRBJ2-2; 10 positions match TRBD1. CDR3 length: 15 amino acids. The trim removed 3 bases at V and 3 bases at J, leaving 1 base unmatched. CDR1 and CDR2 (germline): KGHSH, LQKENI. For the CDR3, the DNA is TGTGCCAGCTCACCCGGGACAGGGGACACCGGGGAGCTGTTTTTT. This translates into CASSPGTGDTGELFF.

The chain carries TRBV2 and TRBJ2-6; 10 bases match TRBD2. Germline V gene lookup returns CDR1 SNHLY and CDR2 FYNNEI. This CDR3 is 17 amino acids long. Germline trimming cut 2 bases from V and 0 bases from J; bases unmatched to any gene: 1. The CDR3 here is CASSESSGSSGANVLTF. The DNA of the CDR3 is TGTGCCAGCAGTGAATCTAGCGGGAGCTCTGGGGCCAACGTCCTGACTTTC.

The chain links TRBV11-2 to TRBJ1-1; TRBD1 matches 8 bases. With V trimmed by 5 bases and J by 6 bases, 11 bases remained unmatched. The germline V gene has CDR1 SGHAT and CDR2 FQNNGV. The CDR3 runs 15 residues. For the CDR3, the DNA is TGTGCCAGCAGCCCGACAAACAGGGGGTCGGCTGAAGCTTTCTTT. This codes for CASSPTNRGSAEAFF.

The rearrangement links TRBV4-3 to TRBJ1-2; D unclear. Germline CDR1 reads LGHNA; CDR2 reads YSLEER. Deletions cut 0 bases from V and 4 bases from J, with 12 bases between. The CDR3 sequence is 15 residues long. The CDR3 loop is CASSQDYPEGYGYTF. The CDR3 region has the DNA TGCGCCAGCAGCCAAGATTATCCAGAGGGCTATGGCTACACCTTC.

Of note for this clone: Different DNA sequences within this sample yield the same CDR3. The CDR3 protein is CASSLAGNSPLHF. The CDR3 DNA reads TGTGCCAGCAGCTTGGCAGGCAATTCACCCCTCCACTTT. V is TRBV7-8 and J is TRBJ1-6, with D unclear. CDR1 and CDR2 (germline): SGHVS, FQNEAQ. Trimming pared 3 bases from V and 7 bases from J, leaving 7 bases between. This CDR3 has 13 residues.

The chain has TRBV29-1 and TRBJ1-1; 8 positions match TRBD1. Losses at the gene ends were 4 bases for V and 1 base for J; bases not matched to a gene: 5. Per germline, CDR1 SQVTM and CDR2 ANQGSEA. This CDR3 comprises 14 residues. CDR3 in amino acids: CSVAQGASNTEAFF. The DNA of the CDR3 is TGCAGCGTTGCCCAGGGGGCCTCGAACACTGAAGCTTTCTTT. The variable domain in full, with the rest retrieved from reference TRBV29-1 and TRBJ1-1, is SAVISQKPSRDICQRGTSLTIQCQVDSQVTMMFWYRQQPGQSLTLIATANQGSEATYESGFVIDKFPISRPNLTFSTLTVSNMSPEDSSIYLCSVAQGASNTEAFFGQGTRLTVV.

CDR3 loop: CASSFVGSDTQYF. CDR3 nucleotide sequence: TGCGCCAGCAGCTTCGTTGGTTCAGATACGCAGTATTTT. The rearrangement joins TRBV5-1 to TRBJ2-3; D is unclear. V lost 2 bases to trimming and J lost 4 bases, with 8 bases between them. The CDR3 loop spans 13 amino acids. Germline V lookup: CDR1 SGHRS, CDR2 YFSETQ.

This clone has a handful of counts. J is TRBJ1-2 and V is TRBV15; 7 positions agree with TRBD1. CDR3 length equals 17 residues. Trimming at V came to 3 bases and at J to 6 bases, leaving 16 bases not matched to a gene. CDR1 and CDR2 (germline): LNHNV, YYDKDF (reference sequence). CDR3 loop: CATSRESAGQPFNGYTF. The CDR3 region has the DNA TGTGCCACCAGCAGGGAAAGCGCGGGACAGCCCTTTAATGGCTACACCTTC.

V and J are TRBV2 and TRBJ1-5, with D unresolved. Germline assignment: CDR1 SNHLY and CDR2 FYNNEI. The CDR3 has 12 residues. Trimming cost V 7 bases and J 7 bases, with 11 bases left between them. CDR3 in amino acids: CASNLEKQPQHF. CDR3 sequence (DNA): TGTGCCAGCAATCTGGAGAAGCAGCCCCAGCATTTT.

The DNA of the CDR3 is TGTGCCAGCAGCTTAGGCAGGAATTCCGCGGATGAGCAGTTCTTC. Translating gives CASSLGRNSADEQFF. The rearrangement links TRBV11-3 to TRBJ2-1; D ambiguous. The CDR3 contains 15 residues. V dropped 1 base and J dropped 8 bases, with 15 bases sitting between them. CDR1 SGHNT and CDR2 YENEEA come from the germline V gene.

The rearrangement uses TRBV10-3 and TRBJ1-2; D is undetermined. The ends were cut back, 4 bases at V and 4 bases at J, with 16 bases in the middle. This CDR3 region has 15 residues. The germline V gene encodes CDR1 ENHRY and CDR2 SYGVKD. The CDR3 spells CAISAVDTGSYGYTF. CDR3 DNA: TGTGCCATCAGTGCGGTTGACACGGGAAGCTATGGCTACACCTTC.

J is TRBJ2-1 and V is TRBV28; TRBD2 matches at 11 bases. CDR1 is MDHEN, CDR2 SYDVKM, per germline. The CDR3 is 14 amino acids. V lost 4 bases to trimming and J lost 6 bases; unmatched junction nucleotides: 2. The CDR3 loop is CASSSLAGANEQFF. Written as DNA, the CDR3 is TGTGCCAGCAGTTCACTAGCGGGAGCCAATGAGCAGTTCTTC. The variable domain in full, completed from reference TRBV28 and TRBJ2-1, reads DVKVTQSSRYLVKRTGEKVFLECVQDMDHENMFWYRQDPGLGLRLIYFSYDVKMKEKGDIPEGYSVSREKKERFSLILESASTNQTSMYLCASSSLAGANEQFFGPGTRLTVL.

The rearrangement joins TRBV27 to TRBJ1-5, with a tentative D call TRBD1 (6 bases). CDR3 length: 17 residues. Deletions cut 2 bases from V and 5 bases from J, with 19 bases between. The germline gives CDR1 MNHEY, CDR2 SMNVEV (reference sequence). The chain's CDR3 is CASSLRPPGAGDQPQHF. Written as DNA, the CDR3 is TGTGCCAGCAGTTTACGCCCCCCAGGGGCTGGAGATCAGCCCCAGCATTTT.

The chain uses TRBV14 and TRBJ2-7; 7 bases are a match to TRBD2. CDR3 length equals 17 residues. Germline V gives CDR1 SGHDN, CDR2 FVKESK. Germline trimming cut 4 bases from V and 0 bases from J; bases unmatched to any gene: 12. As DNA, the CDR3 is TGTGCCAGCAGCCCCCTTCGGAGCGGGACCTACTCCTACGAGCAGTACTTC. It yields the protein CASSPLRSGTYSYEQYF.

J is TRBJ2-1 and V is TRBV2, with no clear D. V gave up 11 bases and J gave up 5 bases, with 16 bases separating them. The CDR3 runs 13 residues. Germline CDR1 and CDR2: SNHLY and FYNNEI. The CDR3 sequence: CAGRKDANNEQFF. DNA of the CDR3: TGTGCCGGACGAAAGGACGCGAACAATGAGCAGTTCTTC. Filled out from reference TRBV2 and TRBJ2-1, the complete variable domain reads EPEVTQTPSHQVTQMGQEVILRCVPISNHLYFYWYRQILGQKVEFLVSFYNNEISEKSEIFDDQFSVERPDGSNFTLKIRSTKLEDSAMYFCAGRKDANNEQFFGPGTRLTVL.

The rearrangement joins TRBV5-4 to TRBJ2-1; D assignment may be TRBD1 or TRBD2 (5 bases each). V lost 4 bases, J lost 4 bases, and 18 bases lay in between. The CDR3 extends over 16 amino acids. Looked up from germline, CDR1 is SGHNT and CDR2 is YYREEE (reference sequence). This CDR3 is CASSAAPRGFYNEQFF. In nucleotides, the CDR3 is TGTGCCAGCAGCGCCGCACCTCGGGGCTTTTACAATGAGCAGTTCTTC.

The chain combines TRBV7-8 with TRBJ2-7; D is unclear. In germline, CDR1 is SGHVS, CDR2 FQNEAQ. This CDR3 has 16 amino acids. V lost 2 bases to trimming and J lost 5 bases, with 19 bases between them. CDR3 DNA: TGTGCCAGCAGCTTACTCGGTGGAGCCTTAAGGAACGAGCAGTACGTC. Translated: CASSLLGGALRNEQYV.

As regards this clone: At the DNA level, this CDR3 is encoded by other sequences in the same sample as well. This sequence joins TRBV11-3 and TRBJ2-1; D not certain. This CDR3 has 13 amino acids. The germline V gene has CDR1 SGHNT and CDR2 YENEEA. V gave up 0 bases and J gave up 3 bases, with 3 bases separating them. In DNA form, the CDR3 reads TGTGCCAGCAGCTTAGACAGCTACAATGAGCAGTTCTTC. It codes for CASSLDSYNEQFF.

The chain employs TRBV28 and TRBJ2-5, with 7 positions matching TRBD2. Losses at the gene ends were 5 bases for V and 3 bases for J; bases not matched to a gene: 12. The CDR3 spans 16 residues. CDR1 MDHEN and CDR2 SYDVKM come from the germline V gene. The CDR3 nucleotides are TGTGCCAGCAGTCCCCCCGCAGGGAGGGCCAAAGAGACCCAGTACTTC. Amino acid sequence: CASSPPAGRAKETQYF.

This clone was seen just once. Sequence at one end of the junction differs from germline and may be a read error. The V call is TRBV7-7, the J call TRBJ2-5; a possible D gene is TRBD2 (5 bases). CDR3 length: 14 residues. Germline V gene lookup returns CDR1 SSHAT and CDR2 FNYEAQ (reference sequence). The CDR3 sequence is CASSLRENGETQYF. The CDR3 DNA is TGTGCTAGCAGCTTGAGGGAGAACGGGGAGACCCAGTACTTC. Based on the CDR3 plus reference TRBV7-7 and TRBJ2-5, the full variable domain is GAGVSQSPRYKVTKRGQDVTLRCDPISSHATLYWYQQALGQGPEFLTYFNYEAQPDKSGLPSDRFSAERPEGSISTLTIQRTEQRDSAMYRCASSLRENGETQYFGPGTRLLVL.

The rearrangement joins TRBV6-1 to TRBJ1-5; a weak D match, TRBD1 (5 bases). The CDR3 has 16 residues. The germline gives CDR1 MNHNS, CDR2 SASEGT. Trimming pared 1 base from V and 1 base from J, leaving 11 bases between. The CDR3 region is CASSEGRGRSNQPQHF. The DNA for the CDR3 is TGTGCCAGCAGTGAAGGGAGGGGAAGGAGCAATCAGCCCCAGCATTTT.

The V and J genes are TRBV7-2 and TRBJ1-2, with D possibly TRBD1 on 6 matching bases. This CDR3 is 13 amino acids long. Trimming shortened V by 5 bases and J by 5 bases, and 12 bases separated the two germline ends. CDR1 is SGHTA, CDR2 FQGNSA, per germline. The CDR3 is CASSPDREYGYTF. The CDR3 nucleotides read TGTGCCAGCAGCCCGGACAGAGAATATGGCTACACCTTC. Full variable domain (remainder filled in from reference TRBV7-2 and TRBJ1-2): GAGVSQSPSNKVTEKGKDVELRCDPISGHTALYWYRQSLGQGLEFLIYFQGNSAPDKSGLPSDRFSAERTGGSVSTLTIQRTQQEDSAVYLCASSPDREYGYTFGSGTRLTVV.

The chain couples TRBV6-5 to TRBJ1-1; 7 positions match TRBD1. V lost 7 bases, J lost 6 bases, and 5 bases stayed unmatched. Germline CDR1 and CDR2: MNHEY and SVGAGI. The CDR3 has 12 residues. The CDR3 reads CASTGTASEAFF. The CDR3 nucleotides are TGTGCCAGCACCGGGACAGCATCTGAAGCTTTCTTT.

CDR3 coding DNA: TGTGCCAGCAGCCCAGGGACGGATGGGGAAGCTTTCTTT. Translation gives CASSPGTDGEAFF. The chain joins TRBV9 to TRBJ1-1, with D possibly being TRBD1 (5 bases). The germline V gene has CDR1 SGDLS and CDR2 YYNGEE. The CDR3 has 13 amino acids. The V and J ends lost 4 bases and 8 bases respectively, with 15 bases between them.